Below, 4 T cell receptor beta chains from the same sample are listed, as sequenced in a study of T cell responses to AZD1222 COVID-19 vaccine. The data were produced by immunoSEQ multiplex PCR, yet TCRdb's version contains in-frame clones alone and is incomplete. The sample contains roughly 200,000 clones, almost 95% of which appear only once. Material: peripheral blood, obtained on day 0 of AZD1222 vaccination. These receptors all come from an adult in good health.

Note on this clone: At the DNA level, this CDR3 is encoded by other sequences in the same sample as well. V gene TRBV6-5 combines with J gene TRBJ1-1; D gene unclear. This CDR3 contains 12 residues. Germline lookup yields CDR1 MNHEY and CDR2 SVGAGI. Between the trimmed V and J ends, which lost 2 bases and 5 bases, there was a span of 6 bases. This CDR3 reads CASSYGQTEAFF. CDR3 coding DNA: TGTGCCAGCAGTTACGGGCAGACTGAAGCTTTCTTT.

The rearrangement joins TRBV12-3 or TRBV12-4 to TRBJ1-2, with 9 bases fitting TRBD1. The CDR3 extends over 13 amino acids. V shed 7 bases and J 2 bases; nucleotides not matched to a gene: 2. CDR3 residues: CASTGQGNYGYTF. The CDR3 DNA follows: TGTGCCAGCACCGGACAGGGGAACTATGGCTACACCTTC.

This chain's CDR3 is CASSPNDRSSIQHF. CDR3 DNA sequence: TGTGCCAGCTCACCCAACGATAGGAGTAGTATCCAGCATTTT. The chain recombines TRBV18 with TRBJ1-5; unclear D gene. In germline, CDR1 is KGHSH, CDR2 LQKENI. The V end was cut by 3 bases, the J end by 12 bases, with 18 bases between. This CDR3 spans 14 amino acids.

The chain is built from TRBV5-1 and TRBJ1-2; D gene uncertain. CDR3 length equals 14 residues. The V end was cut by 0 bases, the J end by 5 bases, with 11 bases between. CDR1 is SGHRS, CDR2 YFSETQ, per germline. Here the CDR3 DNA reads TGCGCCAGCAGCTTGGCTCCAGGAAAGTATGGCTACACCTTC. It is translated as CASSLAPGKYGYTF.